This TCR beta chain was recovered during a study of shared clonotypes between healthy human individuals. Looking at the study overall: Three plates were used per donor for CD4 naive, three for CD4 memory, two for CD8 naive and one for CD8 memory.

Sequencing used immunoSEQ multiplex PCR; TCRdb keeps in-frame clones, though not all of them. Counted here are more than 900,000 clones, approximately 80% occurring once; the ten biggest clones make up 0.6% to 0.75%. All donors were Caucasian adults living in Nashville, Tennessee. CDR1 is SGHNT and CDR2 is YENEEA in the germline V gene. The CDR3 covers 11 residues. The V gene lost 6 bases and the J gene lost 3 bases, with 6 bases spanning the gap. Sequencing was carried out using memory CD4+ T cells from PBMCs. Subset noted: CD45RA-negative fraction. This chain links TRBV11-3 with TRBJ2-7; weak D call: TRBD2 (5 bases). The sequence derives from a man aged 18 to 30 in good health. Some clones in this sample may be carry-over from other donors' samples. The CDR3 loop is CASSGGYEQYF. Written as DNA, the CDR3 is TGTGCCAGCAGTGGAGGCTACGAGCAGTACTTC.